The present entry profiles one T cell receptor (beta chain) with its context. The data belong to a study of T cells in narcolepsy. Only in-frame clones appear in the TCRdb table, and some are missing; sequencing was by immunoSEQ multiplex PCR. The sample includes about 33,000 clones, roughly 90% of them seen just once. The CDR3 has 14 amino acids. V was cut by 4 bases and J by 7 bases, with 14 bases left in between. Germline assignment: CDR1 LNHDA and CDR2 SQIVND (reference sequence). This chain connects TRBV19 to TRBJ1-5; D unresolved. Sequencing was carried out using CD45RA- memory CD4+ T cells from PBMCs. The receptor's source is a human donor with narcolepsy. CDR3 region: CASSTPSGRQPQHF. The CDR3 DNA reads TGTGCCAGTAGTACTCCAAGCGGGCGCCAGCCCCAGCATTTT.